This T cell receptor (beta chain) was obtained from a study of blood T cells in healthy people across ages. Together with a sample-barcoded 5' primer, a J-beta primer mix was included in a second PCR lasting about 7 to 12 cycles. TCRdb reprocessed the 5' RACE reads with MiXCR, giving one entry per CDR3 protein. The profile shows approximately 790,000 distinct CDR3 sequences, approximately 65% of them singletons. This CDR3 contains 16 residues. CDR1 and CDR2 (germline): PRHDT, FYEKMQ (reference sequence). This chain links TRBV13 with TRBJ2-4; TRBD1 might be the D (5 bases). The J call may be incorrect, as the DNA end agrees better with TRBJ2-5. The receptor's source is a man aged 30 to 39 in good health. Sequenced input: blood. The CDR3 DNA sequence: TGTGCCAGCAGCCAACTGGGCAGGGTGAATGGAGAGACCCAGTACTTC. Protein: CASSQLGRVNGETQYF.